These T cell receptor beta chains were read from a single sample in a study of cytomegalovirus exposure and HLA in healthy donors. Some clones are missing from TCRdb's copy, which holds only in-frame ones; the method was immunoSEQ multiplex PCR. The sample records tens of thousands of clones, 85% to 95% being singletons. Sequencing used PBMCs. The receptor set was obtained from a man aged 18 to 29 in good health and CMV-seronegative. The CDR3 runs from the conserved cysteine through the conserved F or W. The D gene is left open where the match is weak. Clone size is given for some rows only: seen once, a few or many times, or a class if the clone is expanded.

d_gene	abundance	v_gene	j_gene	CDR3nt	CDR3aa
.	.	TRBV4-1	TRBJ2-1	TGCGCCAGCAGCCAAGATCGGGCGGGGCGAACCTTGGCCTACAATGAGCAGTTCTTC	CASSQDRAGRTLAYNEQFF
.	.	TRBV19	TRBJ1-2	TGTGCCAGTAGTCTTGAAACCGGGACATTGCCTGGAAACTATGGCTACACCTTC	CASSLETGTLPGNYGYTF
.	.	TRBV10-3	TRBJ2-2	TGTGCCATCATGGACAGCCCGCCCGGGGAGCTGTTTTTT	CAIMDSPPGELFF
.	.	TRBV10-3	TRBJ2-7	TGTGCCATCAGTGAGTGGCGGGGAAACGAGCAGTACTTC	CAISEWRGNEQYF
.	.	TRBV10-1	TRBJ1-1	TGCGCCAGCAGTGAAGCTACGACAGGCCCACTCACTGAAGCTTTCTTT	CASSEATTGPLTEAFF
TRBD1	.	TRBV6-1	TRBJ1-4	TGTGCCAGCAGTGAGGCGCCAGGGGGTGAAAAACTGTTTTTT	CASSEAPGGEKLFF
TRBD1	few	TRBV29-1	TRBJ1-5	TGCAGCGTAATTACCGGGACAGAACAGCCCCAGCATTTT	CSVITGTEQPQHF
.	.	TRBV6-5	TRBJ1-3	TGTGCCAGCAGTTACGAGGGGAGGCGCGGAAACACCATATATTTT	CASSYEGRRGNTIYF
TRBD2	.	TRBV5-5	TRBJ2-1	TGTGCCAGCAGCCAGAGGACTAGCGGGGGGTTCGCCATGAATGAGCAGTTCTTC	CASSQRTSGGFAMNEQFF
.	.	TRBV18	TRBJ1-5	TGTGCCAGCTCACGGGCAGGGGTATCTCAGCCCCAGCATTTT	CASSRAGVSQPQHF
.	.	TRBV2	TRBJ2-3	TGTGCCAGCGGAAGGACTGGCCTCACAGATACGCAGTATTTT	CASGRTGLTDTQYF
TRBD1	.	TRBV5-1	TRBJ1-2	TGCGCCAGCAGCTTGGAAGAGGGGGCCTATGGCTACACCTTC	CASSLEEGAYGYTF
.	.	TRBV6-6	TRBJ1-4	TGTGCCGCCTGGTGGGGCGGGGGTGAAAAACTGTTTTTT	CAAWWGGGEKLFF
.	.	TRBV7-2	TRBJ2-7	TGTGCCAGCAGCTTATCCCCGACGGGGTACGAGCAGTACTTC	CASSLSPTGYEQYF
TRBD2	.	TRBV4-1	TRBJ2-3	TGCGCCAGCAGCCAAGACCTATACCCTCCGGTCGGGACTAGCGGTTCCACAGATACGCAGTATTTT	CASSQDLYPPVGTSGSTDTQYF
.	once	TRBV5-5	TRBJ1-2	TGTGCCAGCAGCTTGGGCATTTTACGGTCATACTATGGCTACACCTTC	CASSLGILRSYYGYTF
TRBD1	.	TRBV9	TRBJ2-3	TGTGCCAGCAGCGTAGGACAGGGGGCGGGAGATACGCAGTATTTT	CASSVGQGAGDTQYF
.	.	TRBV5-8	TRBJ2-1	TGTGCCAGCAGCTTGGTATCAGGGCGGAACAATGAGCAGTTCTTC	CASSLVSGRNNEQFF
.	.	TRBV28	TRBJ2-5	TGTGCCAGCAGGGCCCCGGGAGAGACCCAGTACTTC	CASRAPGETQYF
TRBD2	.	TRBV5-1	TRBJ2-2	TGCGCCAGCAGCTCAAGGACTAGCGGGAACACCGGGGAGCTGTTTTTT	CASSSRTSGNTGELFF
TRBD2	.	TRBV11-2	TRBJ2-3	TGTGCCAGCAGCCCCAACTCAGCGGGAGGGGAGGATACGCAGTATTTT	CASSPNSAGGEDTQYF
.	.	TRBV7-9	TRBJ1-3	TGTGCCAGCAGCCCACCGGGAGACGTTGGAAACACCATATATTTT	CASSPPGDVGNTIYF
.	.	TRBV5-1	TRBJ1-1	TGCGCCAGCAGCTTGGAGGGAGGCCGGGCCACTGAAGCTTTCTTT	CASSLEGGRATEAFF